This TCR beta chain was sequenced in a study of blood T cell dynamics during melanoma immunotherapy. Study-level points and caveats: The study could not tell melanoma-specific clones from general immune activation.

Produced via immunoSEQ multiplex PCR; TCRdb's table is partial and in-frame only. The table records about 11,000 clones, almost 85% of them present only once. The CDR3 consists of 13 residues. CDR1 is ENHRY and CDR2 is SYGVKD in the germline V gene. Trimming stripped 6 bases from V and 1 base from J, with 7 bases between. As regards this clone: Its specificity is not known.

Time point specified: pre-treatment baseline. Disease control meant complete response, partial response or stable disease at 12 weeks. Sequences were derived from blood, sampled from a patient treated with checkpoint blockade. This receptor was taken from a human donor with melanoma. The chain joins TRBV10-3 to TRBJ1-5; possible D gene TRBD1, 5 bases. CDR3 in amino acids: CAISRDSNQPQHF. The CDR3 coding sequence is TGTGCCATCAGCCGGGACAGCAATCAGCCCCAGCATTTT.